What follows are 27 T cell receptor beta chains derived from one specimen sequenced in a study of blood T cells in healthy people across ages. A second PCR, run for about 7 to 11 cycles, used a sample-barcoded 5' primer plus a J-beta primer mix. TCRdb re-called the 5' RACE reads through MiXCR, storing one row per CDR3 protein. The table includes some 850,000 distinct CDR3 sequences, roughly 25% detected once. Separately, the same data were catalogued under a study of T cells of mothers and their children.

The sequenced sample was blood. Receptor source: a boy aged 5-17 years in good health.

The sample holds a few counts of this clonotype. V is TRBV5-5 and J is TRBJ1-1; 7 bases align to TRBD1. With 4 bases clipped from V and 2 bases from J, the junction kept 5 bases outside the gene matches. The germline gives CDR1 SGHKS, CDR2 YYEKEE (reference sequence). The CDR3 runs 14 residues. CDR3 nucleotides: TGTGCCAGCAGCCCACAGGGGTTTAACACTGAAGCTTTCTTT. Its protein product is CASSPQGFNTEAFF. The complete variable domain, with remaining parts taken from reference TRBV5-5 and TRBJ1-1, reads DAGVTQSPTHLIKTRGQQVTLRCSPISGHKSVSWYQQVLGQGPQFIFQYYEKEERGRGNFPDRFSARQFPNYSSELNVNALLLGDSALYLCASSPQGFNTEAFFGQGTRLTVV.

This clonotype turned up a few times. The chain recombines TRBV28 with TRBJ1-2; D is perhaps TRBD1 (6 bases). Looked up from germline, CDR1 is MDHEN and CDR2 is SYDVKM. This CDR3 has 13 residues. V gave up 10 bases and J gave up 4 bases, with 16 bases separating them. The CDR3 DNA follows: TGTGCCACGTCCGGGACATCGCCCTATGGCTACACCTTC. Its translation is CATSGTSPYGYTF.

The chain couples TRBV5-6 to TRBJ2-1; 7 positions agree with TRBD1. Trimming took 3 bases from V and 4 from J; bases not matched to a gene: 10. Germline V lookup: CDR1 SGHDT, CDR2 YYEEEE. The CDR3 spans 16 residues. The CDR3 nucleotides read TGTGCCAGCAGCTCAACACGGGACAGAGAATACAATGAGCAGTTCTTC. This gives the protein CASSSTRDREYNEQFF.

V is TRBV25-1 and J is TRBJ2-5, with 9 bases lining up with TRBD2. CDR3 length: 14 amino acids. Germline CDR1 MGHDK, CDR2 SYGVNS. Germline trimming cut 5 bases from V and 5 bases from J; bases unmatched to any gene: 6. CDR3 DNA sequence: TGTGCCAGCAGTAGCGGGGGGAACTTGGAGACCCAGTACTTC. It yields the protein CASSSGGNLETQYF.

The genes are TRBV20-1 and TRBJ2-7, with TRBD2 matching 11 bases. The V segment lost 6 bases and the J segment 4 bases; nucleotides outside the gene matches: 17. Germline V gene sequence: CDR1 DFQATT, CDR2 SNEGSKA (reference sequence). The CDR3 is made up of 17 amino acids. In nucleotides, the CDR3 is TGCAGTGCCCCCTCGCTGTTGGTAGCGGGGGGGAGGTACGAGCAGTACTTC. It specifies CSAPSLLVAGGRYEQYF.

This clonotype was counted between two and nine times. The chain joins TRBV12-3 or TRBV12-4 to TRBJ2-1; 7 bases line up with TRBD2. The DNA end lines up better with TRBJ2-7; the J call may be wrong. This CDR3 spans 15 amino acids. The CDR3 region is CASSTPGRGRWEQYF. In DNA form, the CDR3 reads TGTGCCAGCAGTACCCCAGGGAGGGGTCGTTGGGAGCAGTACTTC.

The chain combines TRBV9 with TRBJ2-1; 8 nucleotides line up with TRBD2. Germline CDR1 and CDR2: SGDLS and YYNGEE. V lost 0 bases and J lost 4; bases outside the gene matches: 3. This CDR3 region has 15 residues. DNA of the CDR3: TGTGCCAGCAGCGTAGGTAGCGGGGCTTACAATGAGCAGTTCTTC. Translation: CASSVGSGAYNEQFF.

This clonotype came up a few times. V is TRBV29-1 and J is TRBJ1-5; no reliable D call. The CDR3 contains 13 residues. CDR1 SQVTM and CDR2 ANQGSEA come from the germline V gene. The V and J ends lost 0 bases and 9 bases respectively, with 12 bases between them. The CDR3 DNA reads TGCAGCGTTGAAGAGGGCCAGTTTCCGCCCCAGCATTTT. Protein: CSVEEGQFPPQHF. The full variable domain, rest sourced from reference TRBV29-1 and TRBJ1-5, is SAVISQKPSRDICQRGTSLTIQCQVDSQVTMMFWYRQQPGQSLTLIATANQGSEATYESGFVIDKFPISRPNLTFSTLTVSNMSPEDSSIYLCSVEEGQFPPQHFGDGTRLSIL.

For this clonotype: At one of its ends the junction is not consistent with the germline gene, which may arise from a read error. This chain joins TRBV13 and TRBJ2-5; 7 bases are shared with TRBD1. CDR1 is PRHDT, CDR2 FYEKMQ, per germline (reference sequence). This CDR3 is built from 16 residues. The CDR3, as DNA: TGTGCCGGCAGCTCCCGGAGACAGGGACCACAGGAGACCCAGTACTTC. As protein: CAGSSRRQGPQETQYF.

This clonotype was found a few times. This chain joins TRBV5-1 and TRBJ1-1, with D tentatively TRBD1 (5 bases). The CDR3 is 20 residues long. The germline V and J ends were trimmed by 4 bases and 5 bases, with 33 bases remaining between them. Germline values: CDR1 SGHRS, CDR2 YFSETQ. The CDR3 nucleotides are TGCGCCAGCAGCCCGGAGACTAGCGGGGGAGGACCGAACTTTGCTACTGAAGCTTTCTTT. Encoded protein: CASSPETSGGGPNFATEAFF.

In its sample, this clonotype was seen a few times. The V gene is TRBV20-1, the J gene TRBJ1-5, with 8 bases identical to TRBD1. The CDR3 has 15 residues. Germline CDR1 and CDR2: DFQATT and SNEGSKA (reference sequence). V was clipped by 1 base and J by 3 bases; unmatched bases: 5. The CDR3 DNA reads TGCAGTGCTAGAGCAGGACAGGGCCTCAATCAGCCCCAGCATTTT. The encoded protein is CSARAGQGLNQPQHF.

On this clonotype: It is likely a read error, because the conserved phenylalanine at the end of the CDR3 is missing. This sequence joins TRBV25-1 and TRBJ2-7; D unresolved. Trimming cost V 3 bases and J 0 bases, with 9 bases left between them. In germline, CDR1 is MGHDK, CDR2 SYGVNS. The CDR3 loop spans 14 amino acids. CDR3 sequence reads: CASSDGLSSYEQYL. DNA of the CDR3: TGTGCCAGCAGTGATGGGTTGAGCTCCTACGAGCAGTACCTC.

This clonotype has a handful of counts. The CDR3 region has the DNA TGCGCCAGCAGCCGGGGACTAGCCAGTAGGCTTTCAGATACGCAGTATTTT. This codes for CASSRGLASRLSDTQYF. This rearrangement joins TRBV5-1 to TRBJ2-3, with 9 bases aligning to TRBD2. CDR3 length: 17 amino acids. The V segment lost 4 bases and the J segment 4 bases; nucleotides outside the gene matches: 13. Looked up from germline, CDR1 is SGHRS and CDR2 is YFSETQ. Based on the CDR3 plus reference TRBV5-1 and TRBJ2-3, the full variable domain is KAGVTQTPRYLIKTRGQQVTLSCSPISGHRSVSWYQQTPGQGLQFLFEYFSETQRNKGNFPGRFSGRQFSNSRSEMNVSTLELGDSALYLCASSRGLASRLSDTQYFGPGTRLTVL.

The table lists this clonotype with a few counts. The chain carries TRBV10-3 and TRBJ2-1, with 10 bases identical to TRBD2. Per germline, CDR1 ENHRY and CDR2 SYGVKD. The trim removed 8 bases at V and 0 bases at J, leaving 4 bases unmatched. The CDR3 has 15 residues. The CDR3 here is CAIGAGGSSYNEQFF. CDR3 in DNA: TGTGCCATCGGAGCGGGGGGGAGCTCCTACAATGAGCAGTTCTTC.

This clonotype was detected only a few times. The CDR3 DNA is TGTGCCAGCAGCAGGACCGGGACAGGGTGGCGCGAGCAGTACTTC. As protein: CASSRTGTGWREQYF. The chain links TRBV5-5 to TRBJ2-7, with 9 bases aligning to TRBD1. Losses at the gene ends were 4 bases for V and 6 bases for J; bases not matched to a gene: 11. CDR1 is SGHKS, CDR2 YYEKEE, per germline (reference sequence). The CDR3 totals 15 residues.

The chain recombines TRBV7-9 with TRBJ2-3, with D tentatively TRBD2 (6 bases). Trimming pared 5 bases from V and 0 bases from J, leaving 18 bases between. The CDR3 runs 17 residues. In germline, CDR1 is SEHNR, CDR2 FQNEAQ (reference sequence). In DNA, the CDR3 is TGTGCCAGCAGCCCACGTGGTAGCGGAATTAGCACAGATACGCAGTATTTT. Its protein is CASSPRGSGISTDTQYF.

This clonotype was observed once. CDR3 residues: CASSYSGTIPRKEQFF. As DNA, the CDR3 is TGTGCCAGCAGTTACTCGGGGACGATCCCTCGCAAAGAGCAGTTCTTC. This sequence joins TRBV6-5 and TRBJ2-1; either TRBD1 or TRBD2 may fit D (5 bases each). Germline CDR1 and CDR2: MNHEY and SVGAGI. The CDR3 extends over 16 amino acids. V was trimmed by 0 bases and J by 10 bases, leaving 19 bases between them.

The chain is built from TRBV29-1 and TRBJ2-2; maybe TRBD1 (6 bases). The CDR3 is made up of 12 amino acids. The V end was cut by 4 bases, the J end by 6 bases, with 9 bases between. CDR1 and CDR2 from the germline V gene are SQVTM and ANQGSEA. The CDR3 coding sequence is TGCAGCGTTGTCTCAGGGGCCGGGGAGCTGTTTTTT. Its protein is CSVVSGAGELFF.

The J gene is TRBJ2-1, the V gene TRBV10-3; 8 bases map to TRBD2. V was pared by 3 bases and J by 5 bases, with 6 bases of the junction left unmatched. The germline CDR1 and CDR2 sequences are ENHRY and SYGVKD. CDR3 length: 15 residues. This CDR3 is CAISETGGPDNEQFF. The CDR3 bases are TGTGCCATCAGTGAAACGGGGGGGCCGGACAATGAGCAGTTCTTC.

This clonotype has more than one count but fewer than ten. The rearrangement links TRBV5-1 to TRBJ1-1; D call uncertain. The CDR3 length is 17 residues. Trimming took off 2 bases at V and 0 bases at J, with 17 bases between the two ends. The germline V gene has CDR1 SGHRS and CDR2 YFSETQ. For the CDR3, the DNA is TGCGCCAGCAGCTTAGGTCCCGCAACCTCCCTGAACACTGAAGCTTTCTTT. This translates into CASSLGPATSLNTEAFF.

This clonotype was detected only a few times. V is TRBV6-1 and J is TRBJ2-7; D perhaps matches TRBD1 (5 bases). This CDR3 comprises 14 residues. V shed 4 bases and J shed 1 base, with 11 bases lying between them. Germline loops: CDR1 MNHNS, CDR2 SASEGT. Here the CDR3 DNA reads TGTGCCAGCAGTGTTCAGACAGAGTCCTACGAGCAGTACTTC. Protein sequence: CASSVQTESYEQYF.

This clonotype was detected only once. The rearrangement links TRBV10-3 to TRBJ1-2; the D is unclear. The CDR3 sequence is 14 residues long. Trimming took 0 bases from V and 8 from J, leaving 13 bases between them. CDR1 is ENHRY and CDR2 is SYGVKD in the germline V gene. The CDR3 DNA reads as TGTGCCATCAGTGAGTCGCCGGAGCTTTGGGGCTACACCTTC. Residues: CAISESPELWGYTF.

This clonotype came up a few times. Here the CDR3 reads CASSLRWAVNTEAFF. In DNA form, the CDR3 reads TGTGCCAGCAGCTTACGGTGGGCGGTAAACACTGAAGCTTTCTTT. The V and J genes are TRBV7-2 and TRBJ1-1; D uncertain. Germline V CDR1 and CDR2: SGHTA, FQGNSA. Trimming pared 2 bases from V and 2 bases from J, leaving 12 bases between. The CDR3 is 15 residues long.

The CDR3 region is CASSLGRGPRHNEQFF. CDR3 nucleotide sequence: TGTGCCAGCAGCTTAGGTCGGGGGCCTCGCCACAATGAGCAGTTCTTC. The chain uses TRBV7-9 and TRBJ2-5; D is perhaps TRBD1 or TRBD2 (6 bases each). The J call may be faulty, since TRBJ2-1 better matches the DNA end. CDR3 length equals 16 residues. The germline CDR1 and CDR2 sequences are SEHNR and FQNEAQ (reference sequence).

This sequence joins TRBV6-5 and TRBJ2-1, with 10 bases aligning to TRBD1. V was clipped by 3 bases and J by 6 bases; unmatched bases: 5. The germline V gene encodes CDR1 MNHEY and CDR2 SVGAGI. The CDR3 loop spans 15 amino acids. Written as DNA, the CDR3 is TGTGCCAGCAGTTATTCGGGACAGGGGATCAATGAGCAGTTCTTC. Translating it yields CASSYSGQGINEQFF.

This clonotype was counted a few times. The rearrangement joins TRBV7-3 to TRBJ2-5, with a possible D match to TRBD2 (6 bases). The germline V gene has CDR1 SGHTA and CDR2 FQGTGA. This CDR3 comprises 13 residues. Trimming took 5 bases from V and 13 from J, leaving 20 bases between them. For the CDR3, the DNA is TGTGCCAGCAGCCTTGAGATCTGGGAGGCCCGGTACTTC. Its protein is CASSLEIWEARYF.

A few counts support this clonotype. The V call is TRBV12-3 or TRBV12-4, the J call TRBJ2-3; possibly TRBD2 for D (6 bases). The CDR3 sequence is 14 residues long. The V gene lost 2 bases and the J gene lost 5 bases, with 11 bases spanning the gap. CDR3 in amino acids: CASSLWQGGDTQYF. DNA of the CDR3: TGTGCCAGCAGTTTATGGCAGGGAGGAGATACGCAGTATTTT.